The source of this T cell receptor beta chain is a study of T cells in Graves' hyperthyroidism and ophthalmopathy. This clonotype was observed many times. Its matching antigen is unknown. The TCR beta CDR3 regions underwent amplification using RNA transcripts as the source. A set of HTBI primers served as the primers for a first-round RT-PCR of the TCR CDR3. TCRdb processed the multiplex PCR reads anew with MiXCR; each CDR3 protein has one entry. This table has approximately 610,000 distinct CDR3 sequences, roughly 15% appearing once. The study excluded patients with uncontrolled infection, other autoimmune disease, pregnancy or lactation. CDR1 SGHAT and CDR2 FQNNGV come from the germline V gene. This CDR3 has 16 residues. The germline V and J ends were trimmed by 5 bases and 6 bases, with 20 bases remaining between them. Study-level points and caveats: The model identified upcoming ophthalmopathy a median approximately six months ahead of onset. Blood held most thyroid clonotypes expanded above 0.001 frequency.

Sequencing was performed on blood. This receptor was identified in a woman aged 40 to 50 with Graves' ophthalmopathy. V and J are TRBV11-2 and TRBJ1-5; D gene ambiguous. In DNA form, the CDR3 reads TGTGCCAGCAGCCTCTTTATTTCTGGGATGAGTCAGCCCCAGCATTTT. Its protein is CASSLFISGMSQPQHF. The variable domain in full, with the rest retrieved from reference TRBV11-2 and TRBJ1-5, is EAGVAQSPRYKIIEKRQSVAFWCNPISGHATLYWYQQILGQGPKLLIQFQNNGVVDDSQLPKDRFSAERLKGVDSTLKIQPAKLEDSAVYLCASSLFISGMSQPQHFGDGTRLSIL.